One and the same sample provided the 5 T cell receptor beta chains below, sequenced in a study of regulatory T cells in long-lasting Graves disease. The time point was: persistent/refractory GD, antithyroid drugs over 5 years with positive TRAb. The TCR library used RNA extracted from PBMCs. CDR3 regions were amplified by Arm-PCR using iRepertoire HTBI primers to build TCR beta libraries. Using its own MiXCR run on the multiplex PCR reads, TCRdb lists one record per CDR3 protein. The sample has roughly 490,000 distinct CDR3 sequences, 20% to 25% seen once. This specimen was peripheral blood mononuclear cells (PBMCs), taken when the disease was refractory, from a patient treated with antithyroid drugs. The origin of the receptors is a female donor with Graves disease.

Points on this clonotype: A read error is the likely source, as a far larger clone sits one nucleotide away. V is TRBV12-3 or TRBV12-4 and J is TRBJ1-2; TRBD1 agrees at 7 bases. The CDR3 contains 13 residues. This chain's CDR3 is CASSSGQNCGYTF. Written as DNA, the CDR3 is TGTGCCAGCAGTTCGGGACAGAACTGTGGCTACACCTTC.

This clonotype was detected many times. The chain recombines TRBV7-2 with TRBJ2-5; 13 bases line up with TRBD2. The V and J ends lost 6 bases and 5 bases, in that order; junction bases with no gene match: 6. Germline V gives CDR1 SGHTA, CDR2 FQGNSA. The CDR3 totals 15 residues. CDR3 loop: CASRPLAGGRETQYF. DNA of the CDR3: TGTGCCAGCAGACCACTAGCGGGGGGGCGTGAGACCCAGTACTTC.

The sample holds many counts of this clonotype. This chain uses TRBV28 with TRBJ2-7, with D tentatively TRBD1 (5 bases). Deletions cut 6 bases from V and 5 bases from J, with 14 bases between. The CDR3 totals 13 residues. Germline CDR1 is MDHEN and CDR2 is SYDVKM. CDR3 DNA sequence: TGTGCCAGCAGGAAGACAGCTCTGAACGAGCAGTACTTC. Protein sequence: CASRKTALNEQYF.

This clonotype occurred many times. V gene TRBV6-2 or TRBV6-3 combines with J gene TRBJ1-1; D remains ambiguous. The CDR3 runs 13 residues. Germline assignment: CDR1 MNHEY and CDR2 SVGEGT. Trimming shortened V by 2 bases and J by 5 bases, and 9 bases separated the two germline ends. This CDR3 reads CASSYLRGTEAFF. The CDR3 DNA follows: TGTGCCAGCAGTTACCTGCGGGGTACTGAAGCTTTCTTT.

The chain recombines TRBV4-1 with TRBJ2-7; 7 positions agree with TRBD1. Looked up from germline, CDR1 is MGHRA and CDR2 is YSYEKL. Trimming removed 2 bases from V and 2 bases from J; junction bases left unmatched: 6. The CDR3 totals 15 residues. CDR3 nucleotides: TGCGCCAGCAGCCAATCCAAGACAGGGCCCTACGAGCAGTACTTC. It is translated as CASSQSKTGPYEQYF.